Sequencing of this T cell receptor beta chain was carried out in a study of blood T cells in healthy people across ages. This CDR3 has 16 residues. Per germline, CDR1 MNHEY and CDR2 SVGAGI. Trimming took 9 bases from V and 7 from J, leaving 28 bases between them. This clonotype was counted only a few times. Its antigen remains unidentified. Findings and limits, study-wide: There was a strong correlation between TCR beta diversity and naive T cell percentage.

Sample-barcoded 5' priming and a J-beta primer mix drove a second PCR of 7 to 11 cycles. TCRdb re-analysed the 5' RACE reads in MiXCR, keeping a single row per CDR3 protein. The sample carries 1 million or so distinct CDR3 sequences, less than 50% recorded once. The sample taken for sequencing was blood. This chain connects TRBV6-5 to TRBJ2-7; D is ambiguous. The clonotype was recovered from an older woman in good health. CDR3 loop: CASKRSTNLYSSEQYF. DNA for the CDR3: TGTGCCAGTAAACGGTCGACAAATCTTTATTCCTCGGAGCAGTACTTC.